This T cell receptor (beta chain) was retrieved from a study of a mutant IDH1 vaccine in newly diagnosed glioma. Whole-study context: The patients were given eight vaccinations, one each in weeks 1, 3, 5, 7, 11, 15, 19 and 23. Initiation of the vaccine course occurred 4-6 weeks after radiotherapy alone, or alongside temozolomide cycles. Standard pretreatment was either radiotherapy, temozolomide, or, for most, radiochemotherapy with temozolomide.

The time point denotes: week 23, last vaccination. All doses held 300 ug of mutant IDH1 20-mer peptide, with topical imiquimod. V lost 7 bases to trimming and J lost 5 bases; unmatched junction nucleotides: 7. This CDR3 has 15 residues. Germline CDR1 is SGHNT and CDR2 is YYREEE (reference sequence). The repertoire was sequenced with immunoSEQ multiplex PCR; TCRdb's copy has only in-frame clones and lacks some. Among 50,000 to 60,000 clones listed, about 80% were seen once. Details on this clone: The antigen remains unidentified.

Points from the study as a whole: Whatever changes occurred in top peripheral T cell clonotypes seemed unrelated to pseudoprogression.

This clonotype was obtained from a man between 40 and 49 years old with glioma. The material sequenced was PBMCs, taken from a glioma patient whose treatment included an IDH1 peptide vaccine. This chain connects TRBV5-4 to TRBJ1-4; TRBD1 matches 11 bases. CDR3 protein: CASGRTGGGNEKLFF. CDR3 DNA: TGTGCCAGCGGTCGGACAGGGGGCGGAAATGAAAAACTGTTTTTT.